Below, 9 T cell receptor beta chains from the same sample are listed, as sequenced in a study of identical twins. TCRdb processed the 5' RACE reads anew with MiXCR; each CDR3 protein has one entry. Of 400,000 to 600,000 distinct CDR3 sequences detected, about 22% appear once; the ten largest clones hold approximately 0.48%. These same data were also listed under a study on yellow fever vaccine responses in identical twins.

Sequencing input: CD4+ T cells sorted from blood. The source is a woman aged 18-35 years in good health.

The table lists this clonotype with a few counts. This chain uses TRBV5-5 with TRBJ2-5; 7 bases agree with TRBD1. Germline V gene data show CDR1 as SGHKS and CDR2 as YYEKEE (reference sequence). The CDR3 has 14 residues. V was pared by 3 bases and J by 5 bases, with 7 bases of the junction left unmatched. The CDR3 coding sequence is TGTGCCAGCAGCTCAGACAGGGTGTATGAGACCCAGTACTTC. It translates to CASSSDRVYETQYF. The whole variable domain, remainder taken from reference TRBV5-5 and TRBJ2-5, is DAGVTQSPTHLIKTRGQQVTLRCSPISGHKSVSWYQQVLGQGPQFIFQYYEKEERGRGNFPDRFSARQFPNYSSELNVNALLLGDSALYLCASSSDRVYETQYFGPGTRLLVL.

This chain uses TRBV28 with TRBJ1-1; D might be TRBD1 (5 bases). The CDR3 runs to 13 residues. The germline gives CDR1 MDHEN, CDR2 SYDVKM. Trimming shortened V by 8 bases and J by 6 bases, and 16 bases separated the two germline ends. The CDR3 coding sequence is TGTGCCAGCCTAGAGCCGGGACGGCCTGAAGCTTTCTTT. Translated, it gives CASLEPGRPEAFF. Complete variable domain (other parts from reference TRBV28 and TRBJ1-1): DVKVTQSSRYLVKRTGEKVFLECVQDMDHENMFWYRQDPGLGLRLIYFSYDVKMKEKGDIPEGYSVSREKKERFSLILESASTNQTSMYLCASLEPGRPEAFFGQGTRLTVV.

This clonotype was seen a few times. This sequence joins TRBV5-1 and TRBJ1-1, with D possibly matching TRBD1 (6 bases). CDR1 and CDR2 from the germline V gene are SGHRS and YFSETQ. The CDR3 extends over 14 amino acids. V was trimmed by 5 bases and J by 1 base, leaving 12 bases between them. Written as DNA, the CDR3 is TGCGCCAGCAGGGGACATGACCAGAACACTGAAGCTTTCTTT. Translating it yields CASRGHDQNTEAFF.

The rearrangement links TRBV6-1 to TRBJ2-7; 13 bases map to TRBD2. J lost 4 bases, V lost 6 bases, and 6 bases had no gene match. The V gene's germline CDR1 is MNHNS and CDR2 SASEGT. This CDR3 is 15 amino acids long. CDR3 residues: CASRPTSGGRYEQYV. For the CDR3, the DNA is TGTGCCAGCAGACCGACTAGCGGGGGGCGGTACGAGCAGTACGTC.

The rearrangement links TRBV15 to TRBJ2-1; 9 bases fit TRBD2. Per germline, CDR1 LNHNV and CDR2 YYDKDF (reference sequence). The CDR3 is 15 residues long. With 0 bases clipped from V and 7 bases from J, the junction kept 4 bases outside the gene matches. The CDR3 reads CATSRDALAGNEQFF. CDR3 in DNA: TGTGCCACCAGCAGAGATGCCCTAGCGGGGAATGAGCAGTTCTTC.

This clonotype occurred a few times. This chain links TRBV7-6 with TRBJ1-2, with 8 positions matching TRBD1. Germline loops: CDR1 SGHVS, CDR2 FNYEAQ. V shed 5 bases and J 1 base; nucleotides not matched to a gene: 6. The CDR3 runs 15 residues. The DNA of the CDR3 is TGTGCCAGCAGCGCAAGGACAGGGAATAACTATGGCTACACCTTC. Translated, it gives CASSARTGNNYGYTF.

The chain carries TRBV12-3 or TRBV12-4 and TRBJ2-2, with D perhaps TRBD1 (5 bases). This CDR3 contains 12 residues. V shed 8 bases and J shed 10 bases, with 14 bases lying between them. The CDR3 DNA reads TGTGCCAGCGGCATGAGACAGAAGGAGCTGTTTTTT. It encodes CASGMRQKELFF.

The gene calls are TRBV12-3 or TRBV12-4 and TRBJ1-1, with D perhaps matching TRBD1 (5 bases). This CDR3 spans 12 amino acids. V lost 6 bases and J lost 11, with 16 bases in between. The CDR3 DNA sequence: TGTGCCAGCAGACAGGCCTGGGGGAGGGCTTTCTTT. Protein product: CASRQAWGRAFF.

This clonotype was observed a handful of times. CDR3 DNA: TGTGCCACCAGCAGCTCATGGGTAAGGGGACAGTCCTACAATGAGCAGTTCTTC. Translation: CATSSSWVRGQSYNEQFF. The chain couples TRBV15 to TRBJ2-1; the match to TRBD1 covers 7 bases. The CDR3 consists of 18 residues. V was clipped by 3 bases and J by 1 base; unmatched bases: 12. The germline gives CDR1 LNHNV, CDR2 YYDKDF (reference sequence).